Following are 9 T cell receptor beta chains from one sample sequenced in a study of T cell changes during pregnancy in multiple sclerosis. Libraries were prepared by immunoSEQ multiplex PCR; TCRdb keeps only in-frame clonotypes and omits some of them. The table has about 59,000 clones, roughly 94% seen once. The sample here was CD8+ T cells from peripheral blood mononuclear cells, taken after pregnancy. These receptors originate from a female donor with multiple sclerosis, enrolled in a pregnancy study.

This clone was picked up one time. CDR3 sequence reads: CASSLQTEASGGWDEQFF. CDR3 nucleotide sequence: TGCGCCAGCAGCCTCCAAACGGAGGCTAGCGGGGGATGGGATGAGCAGTTCTTC. The V gene is TRBV4-3, the J gene TRBJ2-1; 10 positions match TRBD2. Germline V gives CDR1 LGHNA, CDR2 YSLEER. With 4 bases clipped from V and 8 bases from J, the junction kept 17 bases outside the gene matches. This CDR3 comprises 18 residues.

The V call is TRBV27, the J call TRBJ1-3; weak D call: TRBD1 (5 bases). V lost 4 bases to trimming and J lost 0 bases, with 10 bases between them. The V gene's germline CDR1 is MNHEY and CDR2 SMNVEV (reference sequence). CDR3 length equals 15 residues. The CDR3: CASSSRGSSGNTIYF. In DNA, the CDR3 is TGTGCCAGCAGTTCCCGGGGGAGCTCTGGAAACACCATATATTTT.

The rearrangement uses TRBV29-1 and TRBJ1-1; no clear D. The CDR3 totals 12 residues. CDR1 is SQVTM, CDR2 ANQGSEA, per germline. V was shortened by 7 bases and J by 1 base, with 10 bases between the two germline ends. The CDR3 protein is CSGGRENTEAFF. In DNA, the CDR3 is TGCAGCGGCGGACGGGAGAACACTGAAGCTTTCTTT.

This clone was seen once. The J gene is TRBJ1-1, the V gene TRBV2; D is undetermined. V lost 7 bases and J 6 bases, leaving 21 bases between the germline ends. From germline, CDR1 is SNHLY and CDR2 FYNNEI. There are 15 residues in the CDR3. CDR3 sequence: CASNFGPSGRPEAFF. In DNA form, the CDR3 reads TGTGCCAGCAACTTCGGACCTTCGGGGAGACCTGAAGCTTTCTTT.

This rearrangement joins TRBV20-1 to TRBJ2-7; D not certain. There are 11 residues in the CDR3. V lost 7 bases and J 5 bases, leaving 12 bases between the germline ends. Germline V lookup: CDR1 DFQATT, CDR2 SNEGSKA (reference sequence). The CDR3 nucleotides read TGCAGTGTCCCTACCATCCACGAGCAGTACTTC. This translates into CSVPTIHEQYF.

The chain recombines TRBV4-1 with TRBJ2-5; D perhaps matches TRBD2 (5 bases). The CDR3 runs 14 residues. The V and J ends lost 1 base and 5 bases respectively, with 11 bases between them. The germline V gene encodes CDR1 MGHRA and CDR2 YSYEKL. CDR3 DNA sequence: TGCGCCAGCAGCCAAGTGACGGGGTGGGAGACCCAGTACTTC. Its translation is CASSQVTGWETQYF.

The chain has TRBV11-2 and TRBJ1-3; D unresolved. V gave up 1 base and J gave up 1 base, with 17 bases separating them. This CDR3 is built from 18 residues. Germline lookup yields CDR1 SGHAT and CDR2 FQNNGV. CDR3 amino acids: CASSLGASGLLSGNTIYF. Written as DNA, the CDR3 is TGTGCCAGCAGCTTAGGGGCGTCAGGTTTGTTATCTGGAAACACCATATATTTT.

The chain is built from TRBV5-1 and TRBJ2-3, with 8 nucleotides matching TRBD2. The length of the CDR3 is 15 residues. V was pared by 7 bases and J by 4 bases, with 11 bases of the junction left unmatched. Germline V CDR1 and CDR2: SGHRS, YFSETQ. The CDR3 coding sequence is TGCGCCAGCGGGAGCGGGGGACGATTAGCAGATACGCAGTATTTT. This translates into CASGSGGRLADTQYF.

The chain joins TRBV13 to TRBJ2-1; D possibly corresponds to TRBD2 (6 bases). The CDR3 totals 13 residues. CDR1 and CDR2 (germline): PRHDT, FYEKMQ (reference sequence). V was pared by 4 bases and J by 5 bases, with 9 bases between. In DNA, the CDR3 is TGTGCCAGCAGCTCACGGACTAACAATGAGCAGTTCTTC. As protein: CASSSRTNNEQFF.